The 18 T cell receptor beta chains reported below all come from one sample, sequenced in a study of siplizumab effects on memory and regulatory T cells. Some clones are missing from TCRdb's copy, which holds only in-frame ones; the method was immunoSEQ multiplex PCR. The data contain approximately 97,000 clones, 90% to 95% of them singletons. The sequencing input was CD4+ T cells sorted from blood. Source of these receptors: a human donor in good health.

The chain employs TRBV28 and TRBJ2-7, with 8 nucleotides matching TRBD1. Germline values: CDR1 MDHEN, CDR2 SYDVKM. The J segment lost 3 bases and the V segment lost 2 bases, leaving 12 bases of the junction unmatched. The length of the CDR3 is 17 residues. The CDR3 DNA reads TGTGCCAGCAGTTTAATGGTTGGACAGGGCAGCTTCTACGAGCAGTACTTC. The encoded protein is CASSLMVGQGSFYEQYF.

This clone was seen a single time. The V call is TRBV9, the J call TRBJ2-3; tentative D call: TRBD2 (5 bases). CDR3 length: 17 residues. Trimming cost V 0 bases and J 0 bases, with 14 bases left between them. Looked up from germline, CDR1 is SGDLS and CDR2 is YYNGEE. The CDR3 nucleotides read TGTGCCAGCAGCGTAGGGTTTGGACTCACCAGCACAGATACGCAGTATTTT. It yields the protein CASSVGFGLTSTDTQYF. The full variable domain, rest sourced from reference TRBV9 and TRBJ2-3, is DSGVTQTPKHLITATGQRVTLRCSPRSGDLSVYWYQQSLDQGLQFLIQYYNGEERAKGNILERFSAQQFPDLHSELNLSSLELGDSALYFCASSVGFGLTSTDTQYFGPGTRLTVL.

This sequence joins TRBV9 and TRBJ2-1; the D is unclear. Germline lookup yields CDR1 SGDLS and CDR2 YYNGEE. The V and J ends lost 0 bases and 3 bases respectively, with 10 bases between them. The CDR3 spans 15 residues. The CDR3 here is CASSVGAGIYNEQFF. CDR3 in DNA: TGTGCCAGCAGCGTAGGGGCAGGAATCTACAATGAGCAGTTCTTC.

The CDR3 loop reads CASSLGQNYGYTF. The DNA of the CDR3 is TGTGCCAGCAGCTTGGGACAGAACTATGGCTACACCTTC. The gene calls are TRBV7-9 and TRBJ1-2; 7 bases fit TRBD1. Germline CDR1 and CDR2: SEHNR and FQNEAQ (reference sequence). Trimming at V came to 3 bases and at J to 2 bases, leaving 0 bases not matched to a gene. This CDR3 is 13 amino acids long.

The chain couples TRBV4-1 to TRBJ2-3; possible D gene TRBD1, 6 bases. The CDR3 length is 16 residues. V was trimmed by 4 bases and J by 1 base, leaving 15 bases between them. Per the germline V gene, CDR1 is MGHRA and CDR2 is YSYEKL. CDR3: CASSLNLGGGTDTQYF. CDR3 DNA sequence: TGCGCCAGCAGCCTGAATCTTGGGGGCGGCACAGATACGCAGTATTTT.

This chain links TRBV6-1 with TRBJ1-4, with D unclear. The CDR3 extends over 12 amino acids. CDR1 and CDR2 from the germline V gene are MNHNS and SASEGT. The germline V and J ends were trimmed by 8 bases and 11 bases, with 15 bases remaining between them. The CDR3 reads CASGQNYGKLFF. The CDR3 DNA reads TGTGCCAGCGGCCAAAACTACGGCAAACTGTTTTTT.

This clone was picked up one time. This chain uses TRBV10-1 with TRBJ2-5; 9 bases align to TRBD2. V trimming: 4 bases; J trimming: 3 bases; junction bases outside the gene matches: 18. Germline values: CDR1 WNHNN, CDR2 SYGVQD (reference sequence). The CDR3 spans 19 residues. The DNA of the CDR3 is TGCGCCAGCAGTGTGGTTAGTACTAGCGGGTTGAGGGGCGAAGAGACCCAGTACTTC. The encoded protein is CASSVVSTSGLRGEETQYF.

The J gene is TRBJ2-2, the V gene TRBV5-4; 12 bases are shared with TRBD1. J lost 8 bases, V lost 2 bases, and 4 bases had no gene match. The CDR3 runs 15 residues. Germline CDR1 and CDR2: SGHNT and YYREEE (reference sequence). In DNA, the CDR3 is TGTGCCAGCAGCTTTATGGGACAGGGGGCAGGGGAGCTGTTTTTT. It yields the protein CASSFMGQGAGELFF.

This chain joins TRBV7-6 and TRBJ2-1, with D perhaps TRBD2 (6 bases). The CDR3 consists of 17 residues. Germline V gene lookup returns CDR1 SGHVS and CDR2 FNYEAQ. V lost 6 bases, J lost 0 bases, and 18 bases lay in between. The CDR3 nucleotides are TGTGCCAGCAGTTTGGGAGGCCTTAAGAGCTCCTACAATGAGCAGTTCTTC. As protein: CASSLGGLKSSYNEQFF.

The rearrangement links TRBV28 to TRBJ2-7; 7 nucleotides agree with TRBD2. V was clipped by 6 bases and J by 0 bases; unmatched bases: 5. This CDR3 has 14 amino acids. Germline CDR1 reads MDHEN; CDR2 reads SYDVKM. Here the CDR3 reads CASRTAGRSYEQYF. The CDR3 DNA follows: TGTGCCAGCAGGACAGCGGGACGCTCCTACGAGCAGTACTTC.

The gene calls are TRBV20-1 and TRBJ2-5; unclear D gene. Germline-derived CDR1 and CDR2 are DFQATT and SNEGSKA (reference sequence). Trimming stripped 8 bases from V and 2 bases from J, with 6 bases between. The CDR3 has 10 residues. The CDR3 nucleotides are TGCAGTTATCTGCAAGAGACCCAGTACTTC. This codes for CSYLQETQYF.

V is TRBV5-1 and J is TRBJ2-1; 8 bases fit TRBD1. V dropped 3 bases and J dropped 1; count of bases not matched to a gene: 15. The CDR3 covers 19 residues. Germline V gene sequence: CDR1 SGHRS, CDR2 YFSETQ. This CDR3 is CASSSLDTGGLLSYNEQFF. The CDR3 DNA reads TGCGCCAGCAGCTCACTAGATACAGGGGGATTGTTGTCCTACAATGAGCAGTTCTTC. Filled out from reference TRBV5-1 and TRBJ2-1, the complete variable domain reads KAGVTQTPRYLIKTRGQQVTLSCSPISGHRSVSWYQQTPGQGLQFLFEYFSETQRNKGNFPGRFSGRQFSNSRSEMNVSTLELGDSALYLCASSSLDTGGLLSYNEQFFGPGTRLTVL.

This chain joins TRBV30 and TRBJ1-3; D not certain. Trimming took off 0 bases at V and 1 base at J, with 16 bases between the two ends. This CDR3 is built from 17 residues. Germline V lookup: CDR1 GTSNPN, CDR2 SVGIG (reference sequence). The CDR3 spells CAWSVVWSTGSGNTIYF. The CDR3 nucleotides are TGTGCCTGGAGTGTAGTTTGGTCGACTGGGTCTGGAAACACCATATATTTT.

The chain links TRBV5-1 to TRBJ2-2; D may be TRBD2 (6 bases). V gave up 4 bases and J gave up 3 bases, with 10 bases separating them. The CDR3 covers 14 residues. Germline CDR1 SGHRS, CDR2 YFSETQ. In DNA, the CDR3 is TGCGCCAGCAGCGCGGGAATTCACACCGGGGAGCTGTTTTTT. Its protein product is CASSAGIHTGELFF.

This clone is a singleton in its sample. The V and J genes are TRBV5-4 and TRBJ1-2, with 7 bases lining up with TRBD1. The J segment lost 5 bases and the V segment lost 4 bases, leaving 5 bases of the junction unmatched. CDR1 is SGHNT and CDR2 is YYREEE in the germline V gene (reference sequence). This CDR3 is 13 amino acids long. CDR3 DNA: TGTGCCAGCAGCCAGGGACAGCATTATGGCTACACCTTC. It yields the protein CASSQGQHYGYTF.

The CDR3 coding sequence is TGTGCCAGTAGTGTGGACAGGGCGCACACCGGGGAGCTGTTTTTT. This encodes CASSVDRAHTGELFF. The chain uses TRBV19 and TRBJ2-2, with 8 bases lining up with TRBD1. Germline V gene lookup returns CDR1 LNHDA and CDR2 SQIVND (reference sequence). The CDR3 has 15 residues. J lost 3 bases, V lost 5 bases, and 5 bases had no gene match.

This clone was observed a single time. The chain has TRBV21-1 and TRBJ2-7; TRBD1 was called by the table and not checked on the DNA. TRBV21-1 corresponds to a pseudogene. The CDR3 runs 15 residues. CDR3 coding DNA: TGTGCCAGCAGCAAAATGACAGAAAGAACCTACGAGCAGTACTTC. It is translated as CASSKMTERTYEQYF.

The rearrangement links TRBV19 to TRBJ1-5; D might be TRBD1 (6 bases). V dropped 6 bases and J dropped 0 bases, with 15 bases sitting between them. CDR3 length: 16 residues. CDR1 and CDR2 (germline): LNHDA, SQIVND (reference sequence). The CDR3 is CASSPGHIISNQPQHF. DNA of the CDR3: TGTGCCAGTAGCCCGGGACATATCATTAGCAATCAGCCCCAGCATTTT.